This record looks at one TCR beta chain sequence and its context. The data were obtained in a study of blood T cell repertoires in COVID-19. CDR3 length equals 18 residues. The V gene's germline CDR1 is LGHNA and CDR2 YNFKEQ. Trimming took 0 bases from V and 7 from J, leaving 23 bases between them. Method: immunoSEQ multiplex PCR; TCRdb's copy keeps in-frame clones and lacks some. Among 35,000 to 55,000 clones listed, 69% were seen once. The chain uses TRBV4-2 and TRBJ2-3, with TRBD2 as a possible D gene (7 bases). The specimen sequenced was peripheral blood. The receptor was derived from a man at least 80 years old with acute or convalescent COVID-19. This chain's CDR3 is CASSQDLPLEGGIYTQYF. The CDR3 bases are TGTGCCAGCAGCCAAGATCTTCCCCTTGAGGGGGGGATCTATACGCAGTATTTT.